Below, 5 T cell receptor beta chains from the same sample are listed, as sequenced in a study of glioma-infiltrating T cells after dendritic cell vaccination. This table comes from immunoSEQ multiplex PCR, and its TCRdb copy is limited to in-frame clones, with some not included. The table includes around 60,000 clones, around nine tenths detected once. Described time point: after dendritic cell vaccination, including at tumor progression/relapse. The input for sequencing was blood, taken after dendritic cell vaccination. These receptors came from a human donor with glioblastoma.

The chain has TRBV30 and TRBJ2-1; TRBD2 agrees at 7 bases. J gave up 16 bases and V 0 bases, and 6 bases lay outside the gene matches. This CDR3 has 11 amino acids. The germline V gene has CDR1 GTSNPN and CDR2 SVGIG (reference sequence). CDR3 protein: CAWSVGGGGFF. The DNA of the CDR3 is TGTGCCTGGAGTGTGGGTGGGGGGGGATTCTTC.

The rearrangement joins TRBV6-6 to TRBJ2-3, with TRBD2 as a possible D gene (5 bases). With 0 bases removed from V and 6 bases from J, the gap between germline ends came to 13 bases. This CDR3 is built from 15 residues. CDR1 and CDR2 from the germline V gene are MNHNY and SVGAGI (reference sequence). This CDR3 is CASSYSLVPGDTQYF. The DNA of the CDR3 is TGTGCCAGCAGTTACTCGTTAGTCCCGGGGGATACGCAGTATTTT.

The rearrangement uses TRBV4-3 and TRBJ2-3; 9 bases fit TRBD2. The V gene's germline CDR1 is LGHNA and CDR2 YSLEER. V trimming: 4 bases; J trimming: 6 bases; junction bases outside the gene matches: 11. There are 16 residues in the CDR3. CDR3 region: CASSLGLRGGADTQYF. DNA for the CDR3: TGCGCCAGCAGCCTGGGCCTGCGGGGGGGAGCCGATACGCAGTATTTT.

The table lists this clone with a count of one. CDR3 loop: CASSPSRAYGYTF. CDR3 DNA: TGTGCCAGCAGCCCCAGCAGGGCCTATGGCTACACCTTC. This chain joins TRBV7-2 and TRBJ1-2, with a tentative D call TRBD1 (5 bases). The V gene's germline CDR1 is SGHTA and CDR2 FQGNSA. The CDR3 runs to 13 residues. The ends were cut back, 5 bases at V and 4 bases at J, with 11 bases in the middle.

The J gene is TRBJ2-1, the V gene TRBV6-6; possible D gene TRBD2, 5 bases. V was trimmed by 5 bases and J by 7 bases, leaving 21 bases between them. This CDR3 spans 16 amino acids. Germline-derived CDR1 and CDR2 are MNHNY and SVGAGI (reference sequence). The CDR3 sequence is CASSNMGSGLRNEQFF. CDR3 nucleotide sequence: TGTGCCAGCAGTAATATGGGGAGTGGCCTTAGAAATGAGCAGTTCTTC.